This T cell receptor (beta chain) was observed in a study of Graves' ophthalmopathy and Graves' hyperthyroidism. Amplifying from RNA transcripts, the study obtained TCR beta CDR3 regions. First-round RT-PCR with HTBI primers preceded a second-round multiplex PCR. MiXCR, run by TCRdb on the multiplex PCR reads, gives a single entry per CDR3 protein. The sample consists of roughly 230,000 distinct CDR3 sequences, around a fifth of them appearing once. The CDR3 has 15 residues. Per the germline V gene, CDR1 is MGHRA and CDR2 is YSYEKL. Trimming took off 0 bases at V and 4 bases at J, with 12 bases between the two ends.

The chain links TRBV4-1 to TRBJ1-2; the D gene is possibly TRBD1 (5 bases). This TCR was recovered from a woman aged 50 to 60 with Graves' ophthalmopathy. The sample consisted of peripheral blood. CDR3 sequence: CASSQDQGVGYGYTF. CDR3 DNA: TGCGCCAGCAGCCAAGATCAGGGAGTCGGCTATGGCTACACCTTC.